A single sample gave rise to the 32 T cell receptor beta chains below, sequenced in a study of blood T cells in healthy people across ages. Through a sample-barcoded 5' primer and a J-beta primer mix, a second PCR was run for 7 to 11 cycles. TCRdb re-analysed the 5' RACE reads in MiXCR, keeping a single row per CDR3 protein. Of about 780,000 distinct CDR3 sequences in the sample, about 47% were seen once. The specimen sequenced was blood. These receptors came from a man of 80 years or more in good health.

There are a few counts of this clonotype. The chain has TRBV7-9 and TRBJ2-1; TRBD1 is a possible D gene (6 bases). From germline, CDR1 is SEHNR and CDR2 FQNEAQ (reference sequence). The CDR3 totals 13 residues. V dropped 10 bases and J dropped 0 bases, with 10 bases sitting between them. This CDR3 reads CATEDSSYNEQFF. In DNA form, the CDR3 reads TGTGCCACAGAGGACAGCTCCTACAATGAGCAGTTCTTC.

The chain combines TRBV29-1 with TRBJ2-5, with 7 bases aligning to TRBD2. The V and J ends lost 7 bases and 0 bases, in that order; junction bases with no gene match: 8. The CDR3 totals 14 residues. Germline CDR1 SQVTM, CDR2 ANQGSEA. The CDR3 DNA reads TGCAGCGCTCCCCTGGGGGGGTACCAAGAGACCCAGTACTTC. It codes for CSAPLGGYQETQYF.

The J gene is TRBJ2-7, the V gene TRBV20-1; 9 bases fit TRBD2. This CDR3 has 15 amino acids. With 0 bases clipped from V and 2 bases from J, the junction kept 5 bases outside the gene matches. Germline V gene sequence: CDR1 DFQATT, CDR2 SNEGSKA (reference sequence). The CDR3, as DNA: TGCAGTGCTAGAGATTACCAGCGGGGGGCCTACGAGCAGTACTTC. Protein: CSARDYQRGAYEQYF.

With respect to this clonotype: Relative to the germline gene, one junction end is altered; a read error may explain this. V gene TRBV20-1 combines with J gene TRBJ2-7; no reliable D call. The closer fit of TRBJ2-5 to the DNA end suggests the J call may be wrong. The CDR3 runs 12 residues. Germline V gene sequence: CDR1 DFQATT, CDR2 SNEGSKA (reference sequence). The CDR3 DNA is TGCAGCGCTAATGGGGAAGGGGAGACCCAGTACTTC. This encodes CSANGEGETQYF.

This clonotype appeared a few times. The J gene is TRBJ2-2, the V gene TRBV29-1; D might be TRBD2 (5 bases). With 7 bases removed from V and 1 base from J, the gap between germline ends came to 13 bases. Germline V gene data show CDR1 as SQVTM and CDR2 as ANQGSEA. This CDR3 is 14 amino acids long. CDR3 in DNA: TGCAGCGCCTTTGAGGGTGGGAACACCGGGGAGCTGTTTTTT. Translation: CSAFEGGNTGELFF.

This clonotype was picked up many times. This chain links TRBV12-3 or TRBV12-4 with TRBJ2-1, with 10 bases fitting TRBD2. With 6 bases clipped from V and 3 bases from J, the junction kept 5 bases outside the gene matches. The CDR3 extends over 15 amino acids. CDR3 bases: TGTGCCAGCAGCTTCGAGCGGGAGGGCTACAATGAGCAGTTCTTC. It yields the protein CASSFEREGYNEQFF.

V gene TRBV24-1 combines with J gene TRBJ2-1, with 13 bases aligning to TRBD2. Germline lookup yields CDR1 KGHDR and CDR2 SFDVKD. The CDR3 is 17 amino acids. Trimming at V came to 4 bases and at J to 7 bases, leaving 9 bases not matched to a gene. CDR3 nucleotide sequence: TGTGCCACCAGTGACACCCTTACTAGCGGGAGGGGTAATGAGCAGTTCTTC. Its translation: CATSDTLTSGRGNEQFF.

This clonotype was seen only a few times. This sequence joins TRBV24-1 and TRBJ1-2; tentative D call: TRBD1 (5 bases). The CDR3 has 12 amino acids. Germline V gives CDR1 KGHDR, CDR2 SFDVKD. V shed 3 bases and J shed 7 bases, with 8 bases lying between them. CDR3 residues: CATSDPGFGYTF. The CDR3 DNA follows: TGTGCCACCAGTGATCCAGGGTTTGGCTACACCTTC.

This chain uses TRBV7-6 with TRBJ2-1; 7 positions agree with TRBD2. The CDR3 length is 16 residues. The V segment lost 4 bases and the J segment 1 base; nucleotides outside the gene matches: 7. Germline CDR1 is SGHVS and CDR2 is FNYEAQ. The CDR3 protein is CASSSHGEGSYNEQFF. CDR3 nucleotides: TGTGCCAGCAGCTCCCACGGGGAGGGATCCTACAATGAGCAGTTCTTC. Drawing the rest from reference TRBV7-6 and TRBJ2-1, the complete variable domain is GAGVSQSPRYKVTKRGQDVALRCDPISGHVSLYWYRQALGQGPEFLTYFNYEAQQDKSGLPNDRFSAERPEGSISTLTIQRTEQRDSAMYRCASSSHGEGSYNEQFFGPGTRLTVL.

The sample holds one count of this clonotype. The chain employs TRBV6-2 or TRBV6-3 and TRBJ2-7, with D hard to call. The CDR3 runs 14 residues. Germline CDR1 MNHEY, CDR2 SVGEGT. The ends were cut back, 0 bases at V and 3 bases at J, with 9 bases in the middle. DNA for the CDR3: TGTGCCAGCAGTTACTCGGGGATCGGCTACGAGCAGTACTTC. This translates into CASSYSGIGYEQYF.

This clonotype has more than one count but fewer than ten. The genes are TRBV28 and TRBJ2-5; TRBD2 matches 13 bases. The V and J ends lost 4 bases and 5 bases, in that order; junction bases with no gene match: 13. Germline V CDR1 and CDR2: MDHEN, SYDVKM. CDR3 size: 18 residues. This CDR3 is CASSSPGLAGARGETQYF. The CDR3 DNA sequence: TGTGCCAGCAGTTCACCCGGACTAGCGGGGGCCCGAGGGGAGACCCAGTACTTC. Full variable domain (outside the CDR3, taken from reference TRBV28 and TRBJ2-5): DVKVTQSSRYLVKRTGEKVFLECVQDMDHENMFWYRQDPGLGLRLIYFSYDVKMKEKGDIPEGYSVSREKKERFSLILESASTNQTSMYLCASSSPGLAGARGETQYFGPGTRLLVL.

The chain couples TRBV30 to TRBJ2-3, with TRBD2 as a possible D gene (6 bases). V was shortened by 0 bases and J by 0 bases, with 10 bases between the two germline ends. Germline CDR1 GTSNPN, CDR2 SVGIG (reference sequence). The CDR3 covers 15 residues. The DNA for the CDR3 is TGTGCCTGGAGTGTACTAGCCGTAAGCACAGATACGCAGTATTTT. Translation gives CAWSVLAVSTDTQYF.

This clonotype was counted a few times. The V call is TRBV28, the J call TRBJ2-5, with 8 bases that match TRBD2. V gave up 3 bases and J gave up 2 bases; unmatched junction bases: 8. Germline values: CDR1 MDHEN, CDR2 SYDVKM. The CDR3 runs to 16 residues. The CDR3 here is CASSFGTSGPQETQYF. CDR3 sequence (DNA): TGTGCCAGCAGTTTCGGCACTAGCGGCCCTCAAGAGACCCAGTACTTC.

This rearrangement joins TRBV12-3 or TRBV12-4 to TRBJ2-1, with D maybe TRBD1 (5 bases). Trimming took 5 bases from V and 6 from J, leaving 17 bases between them. CDR3 length equals 15 residues. CDR3 amino acids: CASSPKLIDSNEQFF. The CDR3 coding sequence is TGTGCCAGCAGTCCCAAATTAATCGACAGCAATGAGCAGTTCTTC.

J is TRBJ2-1 and V is TRBV12-3 or TRBV12-4; 11 bases are a match to TRBD2. The CDR3 totals 16 residues. V lost 6 bases, J lost 9 bases, and 13 bases stayed unmatched. Here the CDR3 reads CASSRILAGGRGEQFF. Here the CDR3 DNA reads TGTGCCAGCAGCCGGATTCTAGCGGGAGGTCGTGGTGAGCAGTTCTTC.

V gene TRBV7-2 combines with J gene TRBJ2-1; weak D call: TRBD2 (6 bases). The CDR3 extends over 17 amino acids. CDR1 is SGHTA and CDR2 is FQGNSA in the germline V gene. V lost 4 bases and J 3 bases, leaving 19 bases between the germline ends. The CDR3 coding sequence is TGTGCCAGCAGCTCCAAGAGGGACTCGCGAGTCTACAATGAGCAGTTCTTC. Translated: CASSSKRDSRVYNEQFF. Drawing the rest from reference TRBV7-2 and TRBJ2-1, the complete variable domain is GAGVSQSPSNKVTEKGKDVELRCDPISGHTALYWYRQSLGQGLEFLIYFQGNSAPDKSGLPSDRFSAERTGGSVSTLTIQRTQQEDSAVYLCASSSKRDSRVYNEQFFGPGTRLTVL.

Regarding this clonotype: A read error may explain this, as a much larger clone is one base away. This rearrangement joins TRBV7-6 to TRBJ2-1; tentative D call: TRBD1 (5 bases). The J call is uncertain, as TRBJ2-7 better fits the DNA end. The CDR3 is 15 residues long. Germline CDR1 reads SGHVS; CDR2 reads FNYEAQ. DNA for the CDR3: TGTGCCAGCACCCGATCAACAGGAACCTACGATGAGCAGTACTTC. Protein sequence: CASTRSTGTYDEQYF.

The rearrangement links TRBV3-1 to TRBJ2-3, with a possible D match to TRBD1 (5 bases). Germline lookup yields CDR1 LGHDT and CDR2 YNNKEL (reference sequence). The V end was cut by 4 bases, the J end by 2 bases, with 13 bases between. The CDR3 is 15 residues long. The DNA for the CDR3 is TGTGCCAGCAGCCCCGGACACTTTATCACAGATACGCAGTATTTT. Protein: CASSPGHFITDTQYF.

This clonotype occurred a few times. The chain links TRBV12-3 or TRBV12-4 to TRBJ2-5; TRBD1 is a possible D gene (6 bases). V lost 7 bases and J lost 11, with 23 bases in between. The CDR3 is 14 amino acids. CDR3 DNA sequence: TGTGCCAGCACCTCAGGGGTAACCGACAATGAGCAGTACTTC. Translation gives CASTSGVTDNEQYF.

This chain joins TRBV10-2 and TRBJ2-3, with TRBD1 as a possible D gene (5 bases). Germline values: CDR1 WSHSY, CDR2 SAAADI. The V end lost 3 bases, the J end lost 6 bases, and 13 bases lay between the germline ends. CDR3 length equals 14 residues. The CDR3 DNA is TGCGCCAGCAGTGACTTGGGGCGGTCGGATACGCAGTATTTT. Its translation: CASSDLGRSDTQYF.

This clonotype has at least ten counts. The chain is built from TRBV12-3 or TRBV12-4 and TRBJ2-1, with D possibly TRBD1 on 6 matching bases. Trimming stripped 2 bases from V and 5 bases from J, with 10 bases between. The CDR3 has 14 residues. The chain's CDR3 is CASSLMGANNEQFF. The CDR3 DNA reads as TGTGCCAGCAGTTTAATGGGGGCTAACAATGAGCAGTTCTTC.

The V and J genes are TRBV7-2 and TRBJ2-7; D is ambiguous. The V gene lost 5 bases and the J gene lost 6 bases, with 14 bases spanning the gap. The germline CDR1 and CDR2 sequences are SGHTA and FQGNSA. This CDR3 region has 13 residues. The DNA for the CDR3 is TGTGCCAGCAGCACGTCTGGGTTTTGCGAGCAGTACTTC. As protein: CASSTSGFCEQYF.

The V gene is TRBV11-2, the J gene TRBJ2-5, with D unclear. The J call may not be correct, given that the DNA end is closer to TRBJ2-7. The CDR3 has 15 residues. Germline loops: CDR1 SGHAT, CDR2 FQNNGV. As DNA, the CDR3 is TGTGCCAGCAGCTTAATGGTCAGTTCAAAAAACGAGCAGTACTTC. Its translation: CASSLMVSSKNEQYF.

The table lists this clonotype with a count of one. CDR3 residues: CASSLASGSTTDTQYF. The DNA of the CDR3 is TGTGCCAGCAGCTTAGCAAGCGGGAGTACAACAGATACGCAGTATTTT. The chain recombines TRBV7-2 with TRBJ2-3; 8 nucleotides line up with TRBD2. Germline V gene data show CDR1 as SGHTA and CDR2 as FQGNSA. V shed 0 bases and J 3 bases; nucleotides not matched to a gene: 5. The CDR3 totals 16 residues.

This clonotype was counted between two and nine times. The chain combines TRBV27 with TRBJ2-7, with TRBD2 matching 7 bases. The germline CDR1 and CDR2 sequences are MNHEY and SMNVEV (reference sequence). The CDR3 has 13 residues. The V and J ends lost 2 bases and 6 bases, in that order; junction bases with no gene match: 4. The CDR3 nucleotides read TGTGCCAGCAGTTTAAGCGGGATGGGCGAGCAGTACTTC. Its translation: CASSLSGMGEQYF.

The V call is TRBV12-3 or TRBV12-4, the J call TRBJ2-1, with D maybe TRBD1 (7 bases). The CDR3 spans 18 residues. Trimming cost V 6 bases and J 10 bases, with 31 bases left between them. This CDR3 is CASSPLGEIRGAAVEQFF. As DNA, the CDR3 is TGTGCCAGCAGCCCTCTTGGGGAAATCAGGGGGGCAGCCGTCGAGCAGTTCTTC.

The genes are TRBV12-3 or TRBV12-4 and TRBJ2-1; 7 nucleotides agree with TRBD2. The CDR3 consists of 14 residues. The V and J ends lost 1 base and 7 bases, in that order; junction bases with no gene match: 4. The CDR3 nucleotides read TGTGCCAGCAGTTTAGGAACTAGCGCGAATGAGCAGTTCTTC. This sequence encodes CASSLGTSANEQFF.

The chain recombines TRBV9 with TRBJ2-6; D is uncertain. Trimming left V 5 bases short and J 0 bases short, with 9 bases between. Germline V gene sequence: CDR1 SGDLS, CDR2 YYNGEE. The CDR3 runs 15 residues. For the CDR3, the DNA is TGTGCCAGCAGTGCCCTAGGCTCTGGGGCCAACGTCCTGACTTTC. Its translation: CASSALGSGANVLTF.

The chain combines TRBV20-1 with TRBJ2-3; D is uncertain. Trimming pared 2 bases from V and 0 bases from J, leaving 6 bases between. CDR1 is DFQATT, CDR2 SNEGSKA, per germline (reference sequence). This CDR3 has 13 amino acids. CDR3: CSARQDSTDTQYF. The DNA for the CDR3 is TGCAGTGCTAGACAGGACAGCACAGATACGCAGTATTTT.

This clonotype was seen repeatedly, ten times or more. The chain combines TRBV6-2 or TRBV6-3 with TRBJ2-1; 13 nucleotides match TRBD2. CDR1 and CDR2 (germline): MNHEY, SVGEGT. After removal of 2 bases from V and 9 bases from J, the junction contained 13 bases not matched to a gene. The CDR3 runs 18 residues. CDR3 nucleotide sequence: TGTGCCAGCAGTTACCTGCGTCGGACTAGCGGGAGCCGGGGTGAGCAGTTCTTC. Translated: CASSYLRRTSGSRGEQFF.

The sample holds many counts of this clonotype. The J gene is TRBJ2-7, the V gene TRBV28, with 7 bases matching TRBD2. The CDR3 has 14 amino acids. In germline, CDR1 is MDHEN, CDR2 SYDVKM. Trimming cost V 6 bases and J 7 bases; bases outside gene matches: 12. As DNA, the CDR3 is TGTGCCAGCAGCCCGAGCGGGAACCAAAGAGAGCAGTACTTC. It yields the protein CASSPSGNQREQYF.

The CDR3 sequence: CASSISQETQYF. For the CDR3, the DNA is TGTGCCAGCAGTATCTCTCAAGAGACCCAGTACTTC. The genes are TRBV2 and TRBJ2-5, with unresolved D. The germline V and J ends were trimmed by 5 bases and 2 bases, with 6 bases remaining between them. This CDR3 region has 12 residues. From germline, CDR1 is SNHLY and CDR2 FYNNEI. The full variable domain, with the rest looked up from reference TRBV2 and TRBJ2-5, is EPEVTQTPSHQVTQMGQEVILRCVPISNHLYFYWYRQILGQKVEFLVSFYNNEISEKSEIFDDQFSVERPDGSNFTLKIRSTKLEDSAMYFCASSISQETQYFGPGTRLLVL.